This TCR beta chain comes out of a study of T cell responses to AZD1222 COVID-19 vaccine. Study outcomes and limitations: Clonal diversity may have been underestimated, and the donors were mostly white British, with more females than males. It was only a handful of AZD1222 recipients who were seropositive at baseline. Within unmutated variant regions lay the reported targets of nearly half of spike-specific TCRs.

CDR1 KGHDR and CDR2 SFDVKD come from the germline V gene. Losses at the gene ends were 2 bases for V and 4 bases for J; bases not matched to a gene: 7. The CDR3 is 16 amino acids. Concerning this clone itself: Antigen: not known.

Measured with immunoSEQ multiplex PCR; TCRdb has only the in-frame clones, and not every one. The sample lists 97,000 or so clones; roughly 80% were seen once. The rearrangement links TRBV24-1 to TRBJ2-1; 7 bases are shared with TRBD1. Sequenced here: peripheral blood, sampled on day 0 of AZD1222 vaccination. The sequence was collected from an adult in good health. CDR3 DNA sequence: TGTGCCACCAGTGATTACAGGGGCCTGGGGTACAATGAGCAGTTCTTC. Protein: CATSDYRGLGYNEQFF.